This T cell receptor beta chain was documented in a study of blood T cell repertoires in COVID-19. The wider study: The analysed material was cDNA or gDNA that came from T cells, B-cell-depleted T cells, or PBMCs.

CDR1 MNHEY and CDR2 SVGAGI come from the germline V gene. V was trimmed by 2 bases and J by 5 bases, leaving 15 bases between them. The CDR3 is 15 amino acids. Seattle's enrolled individuals joined amid active infection and were then monitored longitudinally. Source study methods: Scientists estimated how many nucleated cells there were by amplifying reference gene primers. Clones were sequenced by immunoSEQ multiplex PCR, and TCRdb holds only the in-frame ones, with some missing. V and J calls plus clone size are reproduced from that table; the DNA served to infer D and trimming. Found here are about 150,000 clones, over 75% of them singletons; the top ten hold over 0.55%.

V gene TRBV6-5 combines with J gene TRBJ1-2; D unresolved. Sequencing used peripheral blood. This receptor was identified in a man between 60 and 75 years old with COVID-19, enrolled during active disease. CDR3 DNA sequence: TGTGCCAGCAGTTACGGGTGGGCAGCAACTTATGGCTACACCTTC. It codes for CASSYGWAATYGYTF.